These 14 T cell receptor beta chains originate from one sample sequenced in a study of OX40 agonist ivuxolimab in advanced cancers. TCRdb's copy holds only in-frame clones and misses some; the assay was immunoSEQ multiplex PCR. The sample has some 110,000 clones, just over 90% seen once. This sample comprised CD4+ or CD8+ T cells sorted from blood, obtained in a trial of the OX40 agonist ivuxolimab. All receptors derive from an adult with an advanced solid tumor such as melanoma, head and neck, liver or kidney cancer.

The V gene is TRBV28, the J gene TRBJ2-5; 11 bases agree with TRBD1. Germline values: CDR1 MDHEN, CDR2 SYDVKM. The trim removed 6 bases at V and 5 bases at J, leaving 8 bases unmatched. CDR3 length: 15 amino acids. CDR3 amino acids: CASSLPGQGGETQYF. CDR3 DNA: TGTGCCAGCAGCCTACCGGGACAGGGGGGGGAGACCCAGTACTTC. Combining the CDR3 with reference TRBV28 and TRBJ2-5 gives the whole variable domain DVKVTQSSRYLVKRTGEKVFLECVQDMDHENMFWYRQDPGLGLRLIYFSYDVKMKEKGDIPEGYSVSREKKERFSLILESASTNQTSMYLCASSLPGQGGETQYFGPGTRLLVL.

This rearrangement joins TRBV29-1 to TRBJ1-1; D unresolved. This CDR3 region has 12 residues. V shed 5 bases and J shed 6 bases, with 13 bases lying between them. The V gene's germline CDR1 is SQVTM and CDR2 ANQGSEA. DNA of the CDR3: TGCAGCGTTCTCCCGGGAACGTCTGAAGCTTTCTTT. This sequence encodes CSVLPGTSEAFF.

This chain joins TRBV7-8 and TRBJ1-4; TRBD1 matches 7 bases. V was clipped by 5 bases and J by 7 bases; unmatched bases: 10. CDR3 length: 15 residues. The germline V gene encodes CDR1 SGHVS and CDR2 FQNEAQ. CDR3 coding DNA: TGTGCCAGCAGCGCGAACAGGGGTCGGAGTGAAAAACTGTTTTTT. It codes for CASSANRGRSEKLFF.

The chain combines TRBV7-3 with TRBJ2-5, with 8 bases lining up with TRBD2. The CDR3 sequence is 15 residues long. Germline lookup yields CDR1 SGHTA and CDR2 FQGTGA. After removal of 5 bases from V and 5 bases from J, the junction contained 10 bases not matched to a gene. DNA of the CDR3: TGTGCCAGCAGCCGTGGGGGACTAGTAGGTGAGACCCAGTACTTC. It encodes CASSRGGLVGETQYF.

The rearrangement links TRBV5-1 to TRBJ2-6; the match to TRBD1 covers 8 bases. The trim removed 7 bases at V and 0 bases at J, leaving 12 bases unmatched. The CDR3 extends over 18 amino acids. Germline-derived CDR1 and CDR2 are SGHRS and YFSETQ. DNA for the CDR3: TGCGCCAGCTTCCGAACAGGGGGTCCCGACTCTGGGGCCAACGTCCTGACTTTC. Translated: CASFRTGGPDSGANVLTF. The whole variable domain, remainder taken from reference TRBV5-1 and TRBJ2-6, is KAGVTQTPRYLIKTRGQQVTLSCSPISGHRSVSWYQQTPGQGLQFLFEYFSETQRNKGNFPGRFSGRQFSNSRSEMNVSTLELGDSALYLCASFRTGGPDSGANVLTFGAGSRLTVL.

This chain uses TRBV19 with TRBJ1-1; maybe TRBD1 (6 bases). This CDR3 has 14 amino acids. V dropped 7 bases and J dropped 0 bases, with 12 bases sitting between them. Germline V gene data show CDR1 as LNHDA and CDR2 as SQIVND (reference sequence). For the CDR3, the DNA is TGTGCCAGTATTTCCGGGACACTGAACACTGAAGCTTTCTTT. Translated, it gives CASISGTLNTEAFF. Drawing the rest from reference TRBV19 and TRBJ1-1, the complete variable domain is DGGITQSPKYLFRKEGQNVTLSCEQNLNHDAMYWYRQDPGQGLRLIYYSQIVNDFQKGDIAEGYSVSREKKESFPLTVTSAQKNPTAFYLCASISGTLNTEAFFGQGTRLTVV.

The V call is TRBV5-1, the J call TRBJ2-5; unclear D gene. CDR3 length: 15 residues. In germline, CDR1 is SGHRS, CDR2 YFSETQ. The V gene lost 0 bases and the J gene lost 3 bases, with 12 bases spanning the gap. The CDR3, as DNA: TGCGCCAGCAGCTTGGGTCTTGGAAGCGAAGAGACCCAGTACTTC. Translation gives CASSLGLGSEETQYF. The full variable domain, completed using reference TRBV5-1 and TRBJ2-5, is KAGVTQTPRYLIKTRGQQVTLSCSPISGHRSVSWYQQTPGQGLQFLFEYFSETQRNKGNFPGRFSGRQFSNSRSEMNVSTLELGDSALYLCASSLGLGSEETQYFGPGTRLLVL.

This rearrangement joins TRBV21-1 to TRBJ1-3. TRBV21-1 is a pseudogene segment. This CDR3 contains 17 residues. Here the CDR3 reads CASSNHRTRRVGNTIYF. The CDR3 bases are TGTGCCAGCAGCAACCATAGGACACGGCGGGTGGGGAACACCATATATTTT.

The DNA of the CDR3 is TGTGCCAGCAGGGACAGGGTGAACACTGAAGCTTTCTTT. Its translation is CASRDRVNTEAFF. V and J are TRBV6-1 and TRBJ1-1; 8 nucleotides agree with TRBD1. V lost 6 bases and J lost 0; bases outside the gene matches: 0. The CDR3 extends over 13 amino acids. CDR1 MNHNS and CDR2 SASEGT come from the germline V gene.

The rearrangement links TRBV18 to TRBJ1-2; D is ambiguous. Trimming took 2 bases from V and 4 from J, leaving 8 bases between them. The length of the CDR3 is 13 residues. Germline CDR1 is KGHSH and CDR2 is LQKENI. Here the CDR3 DNA reads TGTGCCAGCTCACCAGAGGATCTCTATGGCTACACCTTC. This encodes CASSPEDLYGYTF.

The V call is TRBV9, the J call TRBJ1-1; 7 nucleotides align to TRBD1. The CDR3 is 13 residues long. The germline gives CDR1 SGDLS, CDR2 YYNGEE. Trimming removed 4 bases from V and 5 bases from J; junction bases left unmatched: 5. The CDR3 here is CASSLHRGTEAFF. DNA of the CDR3: TGTGCCAGCAGCCTCCACAGGGGAACTGAAGCTTTCTTT. The variable domain in full, completed from reference TRBV9 and TRBJ1-1, reads DSGVTQTPKHLITATGQRVTLRCSPRSGDLSVYWYQQSLDQGLQFLIQYYNGEERAKGNILERFSAQQFPDLHSELNLSSLELGDSALYFCASSLHRGTEAFFGQGTRLTVV.

This clone was detected a few times. The chain recombines TRBV19 with TRBJ1-1, with 9 bases aligning to TRBD1. The CDR3 sequence is 14 residues long. V lost 9 bases, J lost 5 bases, and 10 bases stayed unmatched. CDR1 is LNHDA, CDR2 SQIVND, per germline (reference sequence). The CDR3 loop is CASTVQGAKTEAFF. The CDR3 nucleotides are TGTGCCAGCACTGTACAGGGGGCGAAGACTGAAGCTTTCTTT.

The table lists this clone with a count of one. This rearrangement joins TRBV4-2 to TRBJ2-3; 15 nucleotides agree with TRBD2. V shed 3 bases and J 3 bases; nucleotides not matched to a gene: 16. Germline V gene data show CDR1 as LGHNA and CDR2 as YNFKEQ. This CDR3 is built from 21 residues. The CDR3 DNA follows: TGTGCCAGCAGCCAGGGACTAGCGGGAGGCGCCCGTATAGTGGTAACAGATACGCAGTATTTT. Its translation: CASSQGLAGGARIVVTDTQYF.

CDR3 loop: CASSPGGGTISEQYF. The CDR3 DNA reads as TGTGCCAGCTCACCAGGGGGCGGTACAATCTCCGAGCAGTACTTC. This chain connects TRBV18 to TRBJ2-7, with a tentative D call TRBD1 (6 bases). Germline V gene data show CDR1 as KGHSH and CDR2 as LQKENI. This CDR3 is 15 amino acids long. V lost 2 bases and J lost 6, with 17 bases in between.